This is a list of T cell receptor beta chains from one sample in a study of post-analysis software for immune sequencing data. TCRdb processed the PCR reads anew with MiXCR; each CDR3 protein has one entry. The table has hundreds of thousands of distinct CDR3 sequences, approximately 57% seen once. Sequencing used blood. These receptors all stem from a girl aged 5 to 17 with multiple sclerosis. Each CDR3 is given with its conserved first and last residue. D genes are given only for firm matches. Clone size is shown for a subset of rows, as once, few, many or a class of expanded clone.

DNA: TGTGCCAGCAGCTTAACGTTCCTAGTTGCAGATACGCAGTATTTT
CDR3: CASSLTFLVADTQYF
D: -
V: TRBV7-3
J: TRBJ2-3
size: few

DNA: TGTGCCAGCAGCTTGGAGGGACAGGGAATTCAGCCCCAGCATTTT
CDR3: CASSLEGQGIQPQHF
D: TRBD1
V: TRBV5-8
J: TRBJ1-5
size: -

DNA: TGCAGTGCTAGAGGGGTAGAGGACCCCTACAATGAGCAGTTCTTC
CDR3: CSARGVEDPYNEQFF
D: -
V: TRBV20-1
J: TRBJ2-1
size: once

DNA: TGTGCCAGCGGGACTACTTACGAGCAGTACTTC
CDR3: CASGTTYEQYF
D: TRBD2
V: TRBV12-3/TRBV12-4
J: TRBJ2-7
size: few

DNA: TGTGCCAGCAGCTCGATTAGGGGGGCGTACAATGAGCAGTTCTTC
CDR3: CASSSIRGAYNEQFF
D: -
V: TRBV11-2
J: TRBJ2-1
size: -

DNA: TGTGCCAGCAGATCACAGGGGGACTATGGCTACACCTTC
CDR3: CASRSQGDYGYTF
D: TRBD1
V: TRBV12-3/TRBV12-4
J: TRBJ1-2
size: -

DNA: TGCAGTGCTAGAGAACCAGGGACTGCTCGCGGCTACACCTTC
CDR3: CSAREPGTARGYTF
D: -
V: TRBV20-1
J: TRBJ1-2
size: -

DNA: TGTGCCAGCAGCTTAGTTGGGATTGCCAAAAACATTCAGTACTTC
CDR3: CASSLVGIAKNIQYF
D: -
V: TRBV11-2
J: TRBJ2-4
size: -

DNA: TGCAGTGCTAGAGAAGGGACTAGCGATGCAGATACGCAGTATTTT
CDR3: CSAREGTSDADTQYF
D: TRBD2
V: TRBV20-1
J: TRBJ2-3
size: -

DNA: TGCAGTGCTAGAGATTGGAGGTCCGGGGCCAACGTCCTGACTTTC
CDR3: CSARDWRSGANVLTF
D: -
V: TRBV20-1
J: TRBJ2-6
size: few

DNA: TGTGCCAGCAGCCACTACACAGATACGCAGTATTTT
CDR3: CASSHYTDTQYF
D: -
V: TRBV7-2
J: TRBJ2-3
size: -

DNA: TGTGCCAGCAGCTTGGTGGGGGAACTCCCCAAGCCCAATCAGCCCCAGCATTTT
CDR3: CASSLVGELPKPNQPQHF
D: -
V: TRBV5-6
J: TRBJ1-5
size: -

DNA: TGTGCCAGCAGTGTTCCCGGGACTTCAGATACGCAGTATTTT
CDR3: CASSVPGTSDTQYF
D: -
V: TRBV25-1
J: TRBJ2-3
size: -

DNA: TGTGCCAGCAGTGAATATGACAGGATAGGCTCCTACGAGCAGTACTTC
CDR3: CASSEYDRIGSYEQYF
D: -
V: TRBV25-1
J: TRBJ2-7
size: -

DNA: TGTGCCAGCAGCTCCACAACTGAGCCAGATACGCAGTATTTT
CDR3: CASSSTTEPDTQYF
D: -
V: TRBV7-9
J: TRBJ2-3
size: -

DNA: TGCAGTGCTAGTACTTCTGGACAGGGAATGGTTTACGAGCAGTACTTC
CDR3: CSASTSGQGMVYEQYF
D: TRBD1
V: TRBV20-1
J: TRBJ2-7
size: -

DNA: TGTGCCTGCGGATCCTACTCCTACGAGCAGTACTTC
CDR3: CACGSYSYEQYF
D: -
V: TRBV2
J: TRBJ2-7
size: -

DNA: TGTGCCAGCAGCCGGTTCTCACAGGGGCTGGGGGATGGCTACACCTTC
CDR3: CASSRFSQGLGDGYTF
D: TRBD1
V: TRBV7-2
J: TRBJ1-2
size: -

DNA: TGCAGCGTACAACCGGGCACAGATACGCAGTATTTT
CDR3: CSVQPGTDTQYF
D: -
V: TRBV29-1
J: TRBJ2-3
size: -

DNA: TGTGCCAGCAGCAGAGACAGGGAGAACATTCAGTACTTC
CDR3: CASSRDRENIQYF
D: TRBD1
V: TRBV7-6
J: TRBJ2-4
size: -

DNA: TGCGCCAGCAGCCCGGGACTAGCGGGAGTCGGGGAGCTGTTCTTC
CDR3: CASSPGLAGVGELFF
D: TRBD2
V: TRBV5-1
J: TRBJ2-1
size: -

DNA: TGTGCCAGCAGTTTAAAGCTACCGGGACCCAACTCCTACAATGAGCAGTTCTTC
CDR3: CASSLKLPGPNSYNEQFF
D: -
V: TRBV12-3/TRBV12-4
J: TRBJ2-1
size: -

DNA: TGCAGCGTTGAAAATCCAACCCTGTCAGGGACTGAAGCTTTCTTT
CDR3: CSVENPTLSGTEAFF
D: -
V: TRBV29-1
J: TRBJ1-1
size: -

DNA: TGTGCCAGCAGCTTGGACCGGGGCCCCTACTATGGCTACACCTTC
CDR3: CASSLDRGPYYGYTF
D: -
V: TRBV5-5
J: TRBJ1-2
size: -

DNA: TGTGCCAGCAGCCCTCTAGCGGGGGTGTCCTACGAGCAGTACTTC
CDR3: CASSPLAGVSYEQYF
D: TRBD2
V: TRBV7-2
J: TRBJ2-7
size: few

DNA: TGTGCCAGCACCGACAGCCCGAAGCAGTACTTC
CDR3: CASTDSPKQYF
D: -
V: TRBV6-1
J: TRBJ2-7
size: -

DNA: TGTGCCAGCAGCTTCGACAGGGCAACCTATGGCTACACCTTC
CDR3: CASSFDRATYGYTF
D: TRBD1
V: TRBV13
J: TRBJ1-2
size: few

DNA: TGCAGTGCTATTACAGGGGTGCTCGAGCAGTACTTC
CDR3: CSAITGVLEQYF
D: TRBD1
V: TRBV20-1
J: TRBJ2-7
size: -

DNA: TGTGCCAGCAATAGGGGGAAAGGTGAAAAACTGTTTTTT
CDR3: CASNRGKGEKLFF
D: -
V: TRBV2
J: TRBJ1-4
size: few

DNA: TGTGCCAGCAACCCATCTGGCTATGGCTACACCTTC
CDR3: CASNPSGYGYTF
D: -
V: TRBV11-2
J: TRBJ1-2
size: -

DNA: TGTGCCAGCAGTTCCGCCGGGACAGGGAGATTGGAGACCCAGTACTTC
CDR3: CASSSAGTGRLETQYF
D: TRBD1
V: TRBV12-3/TRBV12-4
J: TRBJ2-5
size: -

DNA: TGTGCCAGCAGTTCCCGTTTAGGCTACACCTTC
CDR3: CASSSRLGYTF
D: -
V: TRBV6-5
J: TRBJ1-2
size: -

DNA: TGTGCCAGCAGTTCGACTAGCGGGAGATCCCTCCGCGAGCAGTACTTC
CDR3: CASSSTSGRSLREQYF
D: TRBD2
V: TRBV12-3/TRBV12-4
J: TRBJ2-7
size: few

DNA: TGTGCCATCAGTGGGGGGACAGGGATAGGGTCCTACAATGAGCAGTTCTTC
CDR3: CAISGGTGIGSYNEQFF
D: TRBD1
V: TRBV10-3
J: TRBJ2-1
size: -

DNA: TGTGCCAGCAGTAAAGAGCGGGAGGCGTACGAGCAGTACTTC
CDR3: CASSKEREAYEQYF
D: TRBD2
V: TRBV6-5
J: TRBJ2-7
size: few

DNA: TGTGCCAGCAGTCCCTTCAAGCACCCGAGGGACACCGGGGAGCTGTTTTTT
CDR3: CASSPFKHPRDTGELFF
D: -
V: TRBV7-3
J: TRBJ2-2
size: -

DNA: TGCAGTGCTACTCGTTCCGGGACAGCCGCCTACAATAAGCAGTTCTTC
CDR3: CSATRSGTAAYNKQFF
D: TRBD1
V: TRBV20-1
J: TRBJ2-1
size: -

DNA: TGTGCCAGCAGTGAAGAGTCAGATACGCAGTATTTT
CDR3: CASSEESDTQYF
D: -
V: TRBV2
J: TRBJ2-3
size: -

DNA: TGTGCCAGCAGCCAGTGGACAGGGCACCACGAGCAGTACTTC
CDR3: CASSQWTGHHEQYF
D: TRBD1
V: TRBV3-1
J: TRBJ2-7
size: -

DNA: TGTGCCAGCAGCTTAGCGTTCGGGGAGCTGTTTTTT
CDR3: CASSLAFGELFF
D: -
V: TRBV7-2
J: TRBJ2-2
size: -

DNA: TGTGCCAGCAGCCCCAGGGGGACTAGCGGGAGGGCCACCGAGCAGTTCTTC
CDR3: CASSPRGTSGRATEQFF
D: TRBD2
V: TRBV9
J: TRBJ2-1
size: -

DNA: TGTGCCGGCAGTTTAAGGTCCGGAAACAATGAGCAGTTCTTC
CDR3: CAGSLRSGNNEQFF
D: -
V: TRBV12-3/TRBV12-4
J: TRBJ2-1
size: -

DNA: TGCGCCAGCAGCTGGGTCTTGGGAGGGGACAATGAGCAGTTCTTC
CDR3: CASSWVLGGDNEQFF
D: TRBD2
V: TRBV5-1
J: TRBJ2-1
size: -

DNA: TGTGCCAGTAGTCAGGGAGCGGGCTCTGGGGCCAACGTCCTGACTTTC
CDR3: CASSQGAGSGANVLTF
D: -
V: TRBV19
J: TRBJ2-6
size: -

DNA: TGTGCCAGCAGCTCTTCTCGACTAGTTGAGCTGGATACGCAGTATTTT
CDR3: CASSSSRLVELDTQYF
D: -
V: TRBV3-1
J: TRBJ2-3
size: -

DNA: TGTGCCAGCAGCTTCCACCGAACAGGGGGAGGGGAAAAACTGTTTTTT
CDR3: CASSFHRTGGGEKLFF
D: TRBD1
V: TRBV7-9
J: TRBJ1-4
size: -

DNA: TGTGCTAGCCAGTCCAATCAGCCCCAGCATTTT
CDR3: CASQSNQPQHF
D: -
V: TRBV12-5
J: TRBJ1-5
size: few

DNA: TGTGCTAGTGGTTCCGGACAGCCGGGAAACATTCAGTACTTC
CDR3: CASGSGQPGNIQYF
D: -
V: TRBV12-5
J: TRBJ2-4
size: -

DNA: TGCAGCGTGCGGTTAGCGTCCTACAATGAGCAGTTCTTC
CDR3: CSVRLASYNEQFF
D: -
V: TRBV29-1
J: TRBJ2-1
size: few

DNA: TGCAGCGATGGAGTGCTTGGCGAGACCCAGTACTTC
CDR3: CSDGVLGETQYF
D: -
V: TRBV29-1
J: TRBJ2-5
size: -

DNA: TGTGCCAGCAGCCCAGACTATGCTAGGGGTGAGCAGTTCTTC
CDR3: CASSPDYARGEQFF
D: -
V: TRBV7-2
J: TRBJ2-1
size: -

DNA: TGTGCCATCAGCGCGGACAGGAGCCCAGCCAAAAACATTCAGTACTTC
CDR3: CAISADRSPAKNIQYF
D: TRBD1
V: TRBV10-3
J: TRBJ2-4
size: -

DNA: TGTGCCAGCAGTACTAGCGGGGGCTCCTACGAGCAGTACTTC
CDR3: CASSTSGGSYEQYF
D: TRBD2
V: TRBV7-3
J: TRBJ2-7
size: -

DNA: TGTGCCAGCAGTTTATTTCAGGGAATCCCAGATACGCAGTATTTT
CDR3: CASSLFQGIPDTQYF
D: -
V: TRBV27
J: TRBJ2-3
size: once

DNA: TGTGCCAGCAGCCCCAGCCGATGGGGGTCCTCCTACGAGCAGTACTTC
CDR3: CASSPSRWGSSYEQYF
D: -
V: TRBV11-2
J: TRBJ2-7
size: few